Below, 30 T cell receptor beta chains from the same sample are listed, as sequenced in a study of T cells in Graves' hyperthyroidism and ophthalmopathy. TCR beta CDR3 regions were amplified from RNA. When the TCR CDR3 underwent first-round RT-PCR, the HTBI primer set was used. One entry per CDR3 protein results from TCRdb running MiXCR on the multiplex PCR reads. In the table there are fewer than 450,000 distinct CDR3 sequences, approximately 17% of which are singletons. The sample consisted of blood. These receptors all come from a woman aged 25-40 years with Graves' hyperthyroidism that later progressed to Graves' ophthalmopathy.

This clonotype was counted at least ten times. The chain combines TRBV2 with TRBJ1-6, with D unclear. Germline-derived CDR1 and CDR2 are SNHLY and FYNNEI. The V and J ends lost 6 bases and 0 bases respectively, with 15 bases between them. The CDR3 contains 17 residues. The CDR3 sequence is CASRATPLSSYNSPLHF. The DNA of the CDR3 is TGTGCCAGCAGAGCGACACCTTTGAGCTCCTATAATTCACCCCTCCACTTT.

This clonotype was detected ten times or more. This sequence joins TRBV28 and TRBJ1-1; D is unclear. This CDR3 has 15 residues. Trimming took off 2 bases at V and 0 bases at J, with 10 bases between the two ends. From germline, CDR1 is MDHEN and CDR2 SYDVKM. CDR3 sequence (DNA): TGTGCCAGCAGTTTAGTGGCGGCCTTGAACACTGAAGCTTTCTTT. Encoded protein: CASSLVAALNTEAFF.

The V and J genes are TRBV20-1 and TRBJ1-5; weak D call: TRBD1 (6 bases). Trimming pared 5 bases from V and 3 bases from J, leaving 14 bases between. CDR3 size: 14 residues. Per germline, CDR1 DFQATT and CDR2 SNEGSKA (reference sequence). The CDR3 DNA reads TGCAGTGCTCAGCAGGGGTCTGACAATCAGCCCCAGCATTTT. Amino acid sequence: CSAQQGSDNQPQHF.

This clonotype was seen ten or more times. This chain joins TRBV28 and TRBJ1-2; D is uncertain. V lost 6 bases and J lost 5, with 22 bases in between. CDR3 size: 16 residues. Germline V lookup: CDR1 MDHEN, CDR2 SYDVKM. The CDR3 reads CASRSLYSSFEYGYTF. The CDR3, as DNA: TGTGCCAGCAGATCTCTCTACAGTTCTTTTGAGTATGGCTACACCTTC.

This rearrangement joins TRBV2 to TRBJ2-7, with 12 nucleotides matching TRBD2. V lost 8 bases and J lost 5; bases outside the gene matches: 13. CDR3 length: 16 amino acids. CDR1 and CDR2 (germline): SNHLY, FYNNEI. The CDR3 DNA follows: TGTGCCAGCTACGACCGACTAGCGGGAGATAGCGACGAGCAGTACTTC. It yields the protein CASYDRLAGDSDEQYF.

This clonotype showed up just a few times. Here the CDR3 reads CAWMPPGNEQYF. In DNA, the CDR3 is TGTGCCTGGATGCCCCCGGGGAACGAGCAGTACTTC. The rearrangement uses TRBV30 and TRBJ2-7; D perhaps matches TRBD2 (5 bases). Germline V gives CDR1 GTSNPN, CDR2 SVGIG (reference sequence). The CDR3 loop spans 12 amino acids. The V gene lost 4 bases and the J gene lost 5 bases, with 12 bases spanning the gap. The whole variable domain, remainder taken from reference TRBV30 and TRBJ2-7, is SQTIHQWPATLVQPVGSPLSLECTVEGTSNPNLYWYRQAAGRGLQLLFYSVGIGQISSEVPQNLSASRPQDRQFILSSKKLLLSDSGFYLCAWMPPGNEQYFGPGTRLTVT.

In its sample, this clonotype was seen many times. The V and J genes are TRBV19 and TRBJ2-5; 9 nucleotides match TRBD1. With V trimmed by 9 bases and J by 11 bases, 19 bases remained unmatched. Germline V lookup: CDR1 LNHDA, CDR2 SQIVND (reference sequence). The CDR3 is 15 amino acids. As DNA, the CDR3 is TGTGCCAGCTCCACGGGGGGACAGGGAAGAAGAGAGCAGTACTTC. Its protein is CASSTGGQGRREQYF. The full variable domain, in which reference TRBV19 and TRBJ2-5 provide the parts outside the CDR3, is DGGITQSPKYLFRKEGQNVTLSCEQNLNHDAMYWYRQDPGQGLRLIYYSQIVNDFQKGDIAEGYSVSREKKESFPLTVTSAQKNPTAFYLCASSTGGQGRREQYFGPGTRLLVL.

There are many counts of this clonotype. The chain carries TRBV5-1 and TRBJ2-1; D is perhaps TRBD1 (5 bases). Germline V gene lookup returns CDR1 SGHRS and CDR2 YFSETQ. V was pared by 5 bases and J by 0 bases, with 15 bases between. The CDR3 runs to 16 residues. The CDR3 sequence is CASRPKTVSSYNEQFF. CDR3 DNA sequence: TGCGCCAGCAGACCTAAGACAGTAAGCTCCTACAATGAGCAGTTCTTC.

This clonotype occurred many times. This rearrangement joins TRBV12-3 or TRBV12-4 to TRBJ1-2; D not certain. Trimming pared 3 bases from V and 7 bases from J, leaving 12 bases between. The CDR3 contains 13 residues. In DNA form, the CDR3 reads TGTGCCAGCAGTTTCTTCAAGGAGCGTGGCTACACCTTC. Residues: CASSFFKERGYTF.

This clonotype was seen at least ten times. The chain carries TRBV28 and TRBJ1-5, with D tentatively TRBD1 (5 bases). Germline assignment: CDR1 MDHEN and CDR2 SYDVKM. The CDR3 is made up of 15 amino acids. V lost 5 bases and J 0 bases, leaving 11 bases between the germline ends. CDR3 nucleotide sequence: TGTGCCAGCAGTCGACTGACAGCTAGCAATCAGCCCCAGCATTTT. Amino acids: CASSRLTASNQPQHF.

This clonotype was detected only a few times. The chain recombines TRBV7-9 with TRBJ1-2, with D maybe TRBD1 (6 bases). Per the germline V gene, CDR1 is SEHNR and CDR2 is FQNEAQ (reference sequence). Trimming removed 4 bases at V and 4 bases at J, with 13 bases between. The CDR3 has 14 amino acids. The CDR3 here is CASSSGTPLYGYTF. DNA for the CDR3: TGTGCCAGCAGCTCGGGGACACCTCTCTATGGCTACACCTTC.

This clonotype was recorded at least ten times. The chain couples TRBV28 to TRBJ2-2; 7 nucleotides match TRBD1. V was pared by 2 bases and J by 6 bases, with 6 bases of the junction left unmatched. The CDR3 totals 15 residues. Germline V gives CDR1 MDHEN, CDR2 SYDVKM. CDR3: CASSLQGQGAGELFF. CDR3 in DNA: TGTGCCAGCAGTTTACAGGGTCAGGGGGCCGGGGAGCTGTTTTTT.

Points on this clonotype: The junction and the germline gene differ at one end; a read error may be behind it. The chain couples TRBV10-3 to TRBJ2-2; TRBD2 agrees at 14 bases. Germline values: CDR1 ENHRY, CDR2 SYGVKD. The CDR3 extends over 19 amino acids. CDR3 residues: CAISELGLAGDIRGGELFF. The CDR3 DNA follows: TGTGCCATCAGCGAGTTGGGACTAGCGGGAGACATCCGGGGCGGGGAGCTGTTTTTT.

In the case of this clonotype: Sequence at one end of the junction differs from germline and may be a read error. The CDR3 loop reads CASNIPGHLNTEAFF. CDR3 sequence (DNA): TGTGCCAGTAATATACCGGGACACTTGAACACTGAAGCTTTCTTT. This chain uses TRBV19 with TRBJ1-1, with a weak D call TRBD1 (6 bases). The CDR3 consists of 15 residues. Germline values: CDR1 LNHDA, CDR2 SQIVND (reference sequence).

This clonotype has at least ten counts. The V gene is TRBV18, the J gene TRBJ2-5; D not resolved. Germline CDR1 and CDR2: KGHSH and LQKENI. V was shortened by 3 bases and J by 3 bases, with 2 bases between the two germline ends. CDR3 size: 11 residues. This chain's CDR3 is CASSPEETQYF. The CDR3 DNA is TGTGCCAGCTCACCGGAAGAGACCCAGTACTTC.

This clonotype occurred many times. The chain has TRBV19 and TRBJ2-1; 8 nucleotides match TRBD1. Germline CDR1 LNHDA, CDR2 SQIVND (reference sequence). Trimming took 5 bases from V and 0 from J; bases not matched to a gene: 21. This CDR3 is built from 21 residues. CDR3 protein: CASSPRARTGMDRSSYNEQFF. CDR3 nucleotide sequence: TGTGCCAGTAGTCCCCGGGCCCGGACAGGGATGGACAGAAGCTCCTACAATGAGCAGTTCTTC.

Remarks on this clonotype: Germline is not matched at one junction end, which may reflect a read error. The genes are TRBV6-2 or TRBV6-3 and TRBJ2-7; weak D call: TRBD2 (6 bases). Germline V lookup: CDR1 MNHEY, CDR2 SVGEGT. The CDR3 is 15 residues long. The CDR3 bases are TGTGCCAGCAGTTACACGGGACTGAAAGACTACGTGCAGTACTTC. It codes for CASSYTGLKDYVQYF.

Regarding this clonotype: A much larger clonotype is one base distant, so this may be a read error. V usage is TRBV20-1 and J usage is TRBJ2-1, with TRBD1 as a possible D gene (6 bases). Per germline, CDR1 DFQATT and CDR2 SNEGSKA (reference sequence). The CDR3 spans 13 residues. This CDR3 reads CSGPDSGGNERFF. The CDR3 DNA follows: TGCAGTGGTCCGGACAGTGGTGGGAATGAGCGGTTCTTC.

This clonotype was recorded at least ten times. The chain is built from TRBV11-3 and TRBJ2-2, with D hard to call. The CDR3 spans 13 residues. V lost 2 bases and J 2 bases, leaving 3 bases between the germline ends. CDR1 and CDR2 (germline): SGHNT, YENEEA. The CDR3 nucleotides read TGTGCCAGCAGCTTATTCAACACCGGGGAGCTGTTTTTT. Translated: CASSLFNTGELFF.

The rearrangement links TRBV7-8 to TRBJ2-7, with 9 bases identical to TRBD1. This CDR3 is built from 14 residues. The V and J ends lost 6 bases and 2 bases, in that order; junction bases with no gene match: 5. Germline CDR1 is SGHVS and CDR2 is FQNEAQ. The CDR3 protein is CASSQTGGPYEQYF. In nucleotides, the CDR3 is TGTGCCAGCAGTCAAACAGGGGGCCCCTACGAGCAGTACTTC. The full variable domain, completed using reference TRBV7-8 and TRBJ2-7, is GAGVSQSPRYKVAKRGQDVALRCDPISGHVSLFWYQQALGQGPEFLTYFQNEAQLDKSGLPSDRFFAERPEGSVSTLKIQRTQQEDSAVYLCASSQTGGPYEQYFGPGTRLTVT.

The rearrangement joins TRBV12-3 or TRBV12-4 to TRBJ2-7, with D possibly being TRBD2 (6 bases). The CDR3 is made up of 16 amino acids. V gave up 7 bases and J gave up 0 bases, with 19 bases separating them. The CDR3, as DNA: TGTGCCAGCACCCAAATGGGGGGTGGCCCCTCCTACGAGCAGTACTTC. It translates to CASTQMGGGPSYEQYF.

This clonotype has ten or more counts. The rearrangement joins TRBV24-1 to TRBJ2-3; D perhaps matches TRBD2 (5 bases). Germline CDR1 is KGHDR and CDR2 is SFDVKD. This CDR3 is built from 16 residues. V lost 0 bases, J lost 0 bases, and 9 bases lay in between. The CDR3: CATSDLVASSTDTQYF. In DNA, the CDR3 is TGTGCCACCAGTGATTTGGTAGCGTCTAGCACAGATACGCAGTATTTT.

The table lists this clonotype with many counts. It may be a read error: a sequence one base away is much more abundant. The V and J genes are TRBV12-3 or TRBV12-4 and TRBJ2-1, with TRBD1 as a possible D gene (5 bases). The CDR3 contains 16 residues. CDR3 sequence: CASTRPGNSSYDEQFF. CDR3 bases: TGTGCCAGCACCCGACCAGGGAATAGCTCCTACGATGAGCAGTTCTTC.

This clonotype was found many times. This chain links TRBV11-2 with TRBJ2-5; D possibly uses TRBD1 or TRBD2 (7 bases each). CDR3 length: 18 amino acids. V was trimmed by 5 bases and J by 4 bases, leaving 26 bases between them. The germline gives CDR1 SGHAT, CDR2 FQNNGV. The CDR3 loop reads CASSPWAVAGGVLETQYF. Here the CDR3 DNA reads TGTGCCAGCAGCCCATGGGCTGTGGCAGGGGGGGTGTTAGAGACCCAGTACTTC.

V and J are TRBV4-1 and TRBJ2-3, with D perhaps being TRBD1 or TRBD2 (5 bases each). Germline CDR1 MGHRA, CDR2 YSYEKL. V was trimmed by 5 bases and J by 11 bases, leaving 23 bases between them. The CDR3 runs 15 residues. The CDR3 nucleotides are TGCGCCAGCAGCTCAGCCGGGACCCCAGTTCTTCGGCAGTATTTT. It yields the protein CASSSAGTPVLRQYF.

On this clonotype itself: A much larger clone is a single base away; this may be a read error. The chain has TRBV29-1 and TRBJ2-3; 7 nucleotides match TRBD2. The CDR3 is made up of 14 amino acids. The junction had 13 bases not matched to a gene; V was cut back by 5 bases and J by 8 bases. Germline values: CDR1 SQVTM, CDR2 ANQGSEA. Here the CDR3 reads CSVLDWGGGVTQYF. The DNA for the CDR3 is TGCAGCGTTCTTGACTGGGGGGGAGGGGTTACGCAGTATTTT.

This chain connects TRBV4-1 to TRBJ2-1, with a tentative D call TRBD2 (6 bases). V was clipped by 4 bases and J by 7 bases, with 11 bases between them. This CDR3 has 13 residues. In germline, CDR1 is MGHRA, CDR2 YSYEKL. CDR3 residues: CASSPFRGNEQFF. The CDR3 DNA is TGCGCCAGCAGCCCGTTCCGGGGGAATGAGCAGTTCTTC.

This clonotype turned up a few times. CDR3 DNA sequence: TGTGCCAGCAGCTTACCTGGCACAGATACGCAGTATTTT. It translates to CASSLPGTDTQYF. The gene calls are TRBV7-9 and TRBJ2-3, with D unresolved. Germline-derived CDR1 and CDR2 are SEHNR and FQNEAQ (reference sequence). Trimming took off 2 bases at V and 1 base at J, with 4 bases between the two ends. CDR3 length: 13 amino acids. Full variable domain (remainder filled in from reference TRBV7-9 and TRBJ2-3): DTGVSQNPRHKITKRGQNVTFRCDPISEHNRLYWYRQTLGQGPEFLTYFQNEAQLEKSRLLSDRFSAERPKGSFSTLEIQRTEQGDSAMYLCASSLPGTDTQYFGPGTRLTVL.

This clonotype has just a few counts. V is TRBV6-1 and J is TRBJ2-7, with D possibly TRBD2 on 7 matching bases. V was clipped by 4 bases and J by 9 bases, with 22 bases between them. The CDR3 extends over 15 amino acids. CDR1 and CDR2 from the germline V gene are MNHNS and SASEGT. CDR3 sequence: CASSGSRGGLRVQYF. The CDR3 DNA reads TGTGCCAGCAGTGGATCAAGGGGGGGTTTACGAGTGCAGTACTTC.

The chain joins TRBV12-3 or TRBV12-4 to TRBJ2-1, with unresolved D. The ends were cut back, 5 bases at V and 4 bases at J, with 12 bases in the middle. The CDR3 spans 14 residues. CDR3 in DNA: TGTGCCAGCAGTCCGAGAACTCTTTACAATGAGCAGTTCTTC. It yields the protein CASSPRTLYNEQFF.